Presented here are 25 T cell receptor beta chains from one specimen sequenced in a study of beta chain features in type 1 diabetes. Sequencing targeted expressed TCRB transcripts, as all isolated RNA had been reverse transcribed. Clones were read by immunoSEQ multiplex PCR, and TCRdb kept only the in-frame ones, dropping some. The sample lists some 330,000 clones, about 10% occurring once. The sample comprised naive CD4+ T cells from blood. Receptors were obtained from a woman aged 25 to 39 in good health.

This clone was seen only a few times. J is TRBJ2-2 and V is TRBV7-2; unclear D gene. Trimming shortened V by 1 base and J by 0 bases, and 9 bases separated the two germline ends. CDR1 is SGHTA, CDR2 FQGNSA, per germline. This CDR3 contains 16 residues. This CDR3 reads CASSLGVGANTGELFF. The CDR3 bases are TGTGCCAGCAGCTTAGGGGTCGGAGCGAACACCGGGGAGCTGTTTTTT.

The CDR3 DNA sequence: TGTGCCAGCAGCGCCGGACTAGCGGGGTTAGTGCAGTACTTC. It codes for CASSAGLAGLVQYF. V gene TRBV9 combines with J gene TRBJ2-7; 12 bases align to TRBD2. The CDR3 runs to 14 residues. The V and J ends lost 3 bases and 9 bases, in that order; junction bases with no gene match: 7. Looked up from germline, CDR1 is SGDLS and CDR2 is YYNGEE. Looking up the rest from reference TRBV9 and TRBJ2-7 gives the full variable domain: DSGVTQTPKHLITATGQRVTLRCSPRSGDLSVYWYQQSLDQGLQFLIQYYNGEERAKGNILERFSAQQFPDLHSELNLSSLELGDSALYFCASSAGLAGLVQYFGPGTRLTVT.

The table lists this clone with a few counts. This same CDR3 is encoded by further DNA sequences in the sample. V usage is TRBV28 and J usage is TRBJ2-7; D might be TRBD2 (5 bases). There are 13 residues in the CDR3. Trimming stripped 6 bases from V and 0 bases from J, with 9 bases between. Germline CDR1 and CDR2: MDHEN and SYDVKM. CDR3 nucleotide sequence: TGTGCCAGCAGGCCTCGGGGCTCCTACGAGCAGTACTTC. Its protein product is CASRPRGSYEQYF.

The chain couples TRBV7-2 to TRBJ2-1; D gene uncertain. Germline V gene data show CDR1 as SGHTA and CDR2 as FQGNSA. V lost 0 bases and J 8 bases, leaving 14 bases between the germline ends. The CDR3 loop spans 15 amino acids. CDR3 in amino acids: CASSLARLPLDEQFF. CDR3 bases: TGTGCCAGCAGCTTAGCACGCCTACCTCTCGATGAGCAGTTCTTC.

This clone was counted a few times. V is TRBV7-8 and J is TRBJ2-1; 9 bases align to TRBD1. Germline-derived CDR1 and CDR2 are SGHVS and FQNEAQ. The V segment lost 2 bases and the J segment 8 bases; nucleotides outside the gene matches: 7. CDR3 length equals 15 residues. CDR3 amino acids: CASSLLGQGRYEQFF. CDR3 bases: TGTGCCAGCAGCTTATTGGGACAGGGCCGGTATGAGCAGTTCTTC.

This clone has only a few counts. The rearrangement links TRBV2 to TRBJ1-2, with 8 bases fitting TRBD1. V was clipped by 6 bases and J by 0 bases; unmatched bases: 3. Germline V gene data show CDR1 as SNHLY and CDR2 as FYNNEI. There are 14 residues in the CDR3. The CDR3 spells CASSRQGTNYGYTF. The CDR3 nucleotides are TGTGCCAGCAGCCGACAGGGGACTAACTATGGCTACACCTTC.

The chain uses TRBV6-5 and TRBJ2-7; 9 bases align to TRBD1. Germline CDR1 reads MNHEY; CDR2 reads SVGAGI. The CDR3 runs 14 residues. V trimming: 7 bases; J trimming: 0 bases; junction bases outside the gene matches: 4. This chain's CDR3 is CASNRDRASYEQYF. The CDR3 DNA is TGTGCCAGCAACCGGGACAGGGCCTCCTACGAGCAGTACTTC.

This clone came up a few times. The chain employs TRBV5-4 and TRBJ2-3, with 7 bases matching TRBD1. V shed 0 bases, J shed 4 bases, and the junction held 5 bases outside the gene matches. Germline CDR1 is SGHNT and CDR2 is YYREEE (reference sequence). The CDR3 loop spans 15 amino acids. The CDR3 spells CASSLGGGTPDTQYF. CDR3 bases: TGTGCCAGCAGCTTGGGAGGGGGCACCCCAGATACGCAGTATTTT.

The CDR3 region is CASSESTGSDIQYF. In nucleotides, the CDR3 is TGTGCCAGCAGTGAATCGACAGGGTCGGACATTCAGTACTTC. This chain connects TRBV25-1 to TRBJ2-4; 7 bases align to TRBD1. Germline CDR1 is MGHDK and CDR2 is SYGVNS. The CDR3 covers 14 residues. The trim removed 1 base at V and 8 bases at J, leaving 5 bases unmatched.

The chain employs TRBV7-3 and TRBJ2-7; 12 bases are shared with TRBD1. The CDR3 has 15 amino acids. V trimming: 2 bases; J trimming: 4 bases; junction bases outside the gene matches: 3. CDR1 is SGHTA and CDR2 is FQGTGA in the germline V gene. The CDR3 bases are TGTGCCAGCAGCTTATGGGGACAGGGGGCTTACGAGCAGTACTTC. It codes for CASSLWGQGAYEQYF.

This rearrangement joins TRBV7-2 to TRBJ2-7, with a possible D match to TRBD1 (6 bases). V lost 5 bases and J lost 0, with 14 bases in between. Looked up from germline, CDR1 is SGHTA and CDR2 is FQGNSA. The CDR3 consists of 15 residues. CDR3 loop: CASSQRQVLSYEQYF. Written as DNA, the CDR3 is TGTGCCAGCAGCCAAAGACAGGTTCTCTCCTACGAGCAGTACTTC.

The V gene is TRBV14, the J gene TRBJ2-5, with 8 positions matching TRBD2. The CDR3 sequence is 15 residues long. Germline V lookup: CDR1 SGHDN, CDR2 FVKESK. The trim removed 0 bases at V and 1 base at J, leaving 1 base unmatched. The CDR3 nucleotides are TGTGCCAGCAGCCAAGACCGGGAGGGCCAAGAGACCCAGTACTTC. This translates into CASSQDREGQETQYF.

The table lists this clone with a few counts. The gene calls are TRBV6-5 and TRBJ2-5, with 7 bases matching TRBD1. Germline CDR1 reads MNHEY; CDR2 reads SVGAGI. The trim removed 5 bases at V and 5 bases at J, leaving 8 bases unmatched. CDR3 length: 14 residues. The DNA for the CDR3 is TGTGCCAGCAGTCGCCCGACAGGGACGGAGACCCAGTACTTC. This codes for CASSRPTGTETQYF.

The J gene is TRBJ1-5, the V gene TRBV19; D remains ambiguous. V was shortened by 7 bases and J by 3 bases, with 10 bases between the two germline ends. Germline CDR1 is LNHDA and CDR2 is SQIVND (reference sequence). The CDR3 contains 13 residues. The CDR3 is CASNLQFNQPQHF. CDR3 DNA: TGTGCCAGTAATTTACAGTTCAATCAGCCCCAGCATTTT.

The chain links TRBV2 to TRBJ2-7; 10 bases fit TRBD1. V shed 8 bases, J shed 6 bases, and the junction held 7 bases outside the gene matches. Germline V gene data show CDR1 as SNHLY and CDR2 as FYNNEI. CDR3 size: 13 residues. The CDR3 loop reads CASGGTGALEQYF. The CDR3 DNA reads TGTGCCAGCGGGGGGACAGGGGCTCTCGAGCAGTACTTC.

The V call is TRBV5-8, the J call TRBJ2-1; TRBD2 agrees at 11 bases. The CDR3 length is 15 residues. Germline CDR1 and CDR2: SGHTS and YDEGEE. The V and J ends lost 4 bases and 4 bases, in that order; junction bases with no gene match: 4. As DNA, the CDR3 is TGTGCCAGCAGCAAGGGGACTAGCGGATACAATGAGCAGTTCTTC. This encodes CASSKGTSGYNEQFF.

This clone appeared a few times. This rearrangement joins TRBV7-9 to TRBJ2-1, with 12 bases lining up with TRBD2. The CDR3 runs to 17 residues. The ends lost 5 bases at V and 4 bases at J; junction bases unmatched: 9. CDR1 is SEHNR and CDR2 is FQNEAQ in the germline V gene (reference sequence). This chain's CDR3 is CASSHTWTSGIYNEQFF. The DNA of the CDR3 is TGTGCCAGCAGCCACACCTGGACTAGCGGGATTTACAATGAGCAGTTCTTC.

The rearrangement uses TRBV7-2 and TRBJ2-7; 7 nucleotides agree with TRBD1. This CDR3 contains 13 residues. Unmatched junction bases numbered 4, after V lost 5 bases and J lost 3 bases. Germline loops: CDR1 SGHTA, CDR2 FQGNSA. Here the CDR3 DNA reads TGTGCCAGCAGCACCACAGGGGACTACGAGCAGTACTTC. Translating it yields CASSTTGDYEQYF. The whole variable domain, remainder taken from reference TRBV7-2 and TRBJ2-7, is GAGVSQSPSNKVTEKGKDVELRCDPISGHTALYWYRQSLGQGLEFLIYFQGNSAPDKSGLPSDRFSAERTGGSVSTLTIQRTQQEDSAVYLCASSTTGDYEQYFGPGTRLTVT.

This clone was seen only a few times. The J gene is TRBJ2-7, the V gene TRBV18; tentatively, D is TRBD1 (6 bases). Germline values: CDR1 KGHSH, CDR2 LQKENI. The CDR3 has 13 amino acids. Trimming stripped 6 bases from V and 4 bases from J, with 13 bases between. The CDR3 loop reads CASSTTDSYEQYF. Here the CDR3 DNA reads TGTGCCAGCTCCACTACGGACAGTTACGAGCAGTACTTC.

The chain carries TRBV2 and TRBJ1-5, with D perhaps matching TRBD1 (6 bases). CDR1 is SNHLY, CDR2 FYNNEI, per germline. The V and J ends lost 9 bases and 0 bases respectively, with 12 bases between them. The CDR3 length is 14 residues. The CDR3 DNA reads TGTGCCAGGGGGGGGACAACTAGCAATCAGCCCCAGCATTTT. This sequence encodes CARGGTTSNQPQHF.

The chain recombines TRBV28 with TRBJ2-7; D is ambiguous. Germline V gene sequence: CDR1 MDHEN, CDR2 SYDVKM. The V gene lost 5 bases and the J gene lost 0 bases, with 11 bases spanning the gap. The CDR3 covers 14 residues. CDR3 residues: CASSKPASSYEQYF. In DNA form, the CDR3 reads TGTGCCAGCAGTAAACCGGCTAGCTCCTACGAGCAGTACTTC.

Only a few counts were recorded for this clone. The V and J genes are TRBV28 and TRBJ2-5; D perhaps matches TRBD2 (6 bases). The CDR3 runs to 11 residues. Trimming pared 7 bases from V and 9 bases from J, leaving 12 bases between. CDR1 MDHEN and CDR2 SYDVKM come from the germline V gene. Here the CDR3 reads CASTLRESQYF. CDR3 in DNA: TGTGCCAGCACCCTCCGGGAGTCCCAGTACTTC.

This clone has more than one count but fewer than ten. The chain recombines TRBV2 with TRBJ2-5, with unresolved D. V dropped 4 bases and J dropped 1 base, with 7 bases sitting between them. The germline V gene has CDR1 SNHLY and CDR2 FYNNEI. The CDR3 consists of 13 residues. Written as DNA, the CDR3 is TGTGCCAGCAGTGCAGAGGCCCAAGAGACCCAGTACTTC. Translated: CASSAEAQETQYF.

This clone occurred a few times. As DNA, the CDR3 is TGTGCCAGCAGTGTACTAGCGGGAGTAGATACGCAGTATTTT. Amino acids: CASSVLAGVDTQYF. The chain couples TRBV2 to TRBJ2-3, with 11 positions matching TRBD2. Germline CDR1 SNHLY, CDR2 FYNNEI. This CDR3 has 14 amino acids. V lost 4 bases and J lost 5; bases outside the gene matches: 2.

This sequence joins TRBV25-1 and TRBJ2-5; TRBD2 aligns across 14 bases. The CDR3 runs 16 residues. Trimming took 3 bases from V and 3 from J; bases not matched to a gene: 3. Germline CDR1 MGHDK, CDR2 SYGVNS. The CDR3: CASSEAGLAGEETQYF. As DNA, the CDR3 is TGTGCCAGCAGTGAGGCGGGACTAGCGGGGGAAGAGACCCAGTACTTC.